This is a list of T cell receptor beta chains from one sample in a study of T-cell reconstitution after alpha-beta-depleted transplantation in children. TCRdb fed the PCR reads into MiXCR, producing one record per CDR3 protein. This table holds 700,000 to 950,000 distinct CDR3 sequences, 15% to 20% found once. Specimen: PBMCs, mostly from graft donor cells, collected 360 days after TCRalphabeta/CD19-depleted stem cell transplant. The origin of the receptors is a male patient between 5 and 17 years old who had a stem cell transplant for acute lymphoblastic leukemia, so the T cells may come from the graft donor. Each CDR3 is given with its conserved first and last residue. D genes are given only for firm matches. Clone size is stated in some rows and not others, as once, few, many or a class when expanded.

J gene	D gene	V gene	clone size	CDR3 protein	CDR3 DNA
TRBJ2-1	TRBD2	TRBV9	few	CASSVGIAGGWEQFF	TGTGCCAGCAGCGTCGGAATAGCGGGAGGGTGGGAGCAGTTCTTC
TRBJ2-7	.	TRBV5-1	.	CASSLMPAYEQYF	TGCGCCAGCAGCTTAATGCCAGCCTACGAGCAGTACTTC
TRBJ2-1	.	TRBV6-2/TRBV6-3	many	CASSYFLEQFF	TGTGCCAGCAGTTACTTCCTAGAGCAGTTCTTC
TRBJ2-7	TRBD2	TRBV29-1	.	CSVLTSGLSYEQYF	TGCAGCGTCCTGACTAGCGGGCTCTCCTACGAGCAGTACTTC
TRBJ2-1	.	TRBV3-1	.	CASSRLGLSSYNEQFF	TGTGCCAGCAGCCGCCTCGGATTGAGCTCCTACAATGAGCAGTTCTTC
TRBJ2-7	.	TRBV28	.	CASSWDWGSEQYF	TGTGCCAGCAGTTGGGACTGGGGGAGCGAGCAGTACTTC
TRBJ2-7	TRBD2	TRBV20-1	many	CSASGWAGGTYEQYF	TGCAGTGCTAGTGGCTGGGCGGGGGGGACCTACGAGCAGTACTTC
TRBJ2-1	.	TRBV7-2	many	CASSPGGGLQFF	TGTGCCAGCAGCCCGGGGGGCGGGCTACAGTTCTTC
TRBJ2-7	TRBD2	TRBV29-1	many	CSVTLAGAYEQYF	TGCAGCGTTACCTTAGCGGGGGCCTACGAGCAGTACTTC
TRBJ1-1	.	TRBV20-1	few	CSASYGGSTEAFF	TGCAGTGCTAGCTACGGGGGATCCACTGAAGCTTTCTTT
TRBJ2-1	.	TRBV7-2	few	CASSSLKNEQFF	TGTGCCAGCAGCTCCCTGAAAAATGAGCAGTTCTTC
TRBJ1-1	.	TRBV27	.	CASSLGTHQNTEAFF	TGTGCCAGCAGTTTAGGTACTCACCAGAACACTGAAGCTTTCTTT
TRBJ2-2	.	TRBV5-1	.	CASSFKDGELFF	TGCGCCAGCAGCTTCAAGGACGGGGAGCTGTTTTTT
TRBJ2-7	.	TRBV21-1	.	CARAGSRQYF	TGTGCCAGGGCAGGGAGTCGGCAGTACTTC
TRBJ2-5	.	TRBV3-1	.	CTISFLGPGWGSQETQYF	TGTACCATCAGTTTTTTGGGTCCGGGGTGGGGGAGCCAAGAGACCCAGTACTTC
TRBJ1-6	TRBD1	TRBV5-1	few	CASSSDRGQGSPLHF	TGCGCCAGCAGCTCGGACAGGGGCCAAGGTTCACCCCTCCACTTT
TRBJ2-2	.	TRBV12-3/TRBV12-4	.	CASSFSQGGTGEPFF	TGTGCCAGCAGTTTCTCCCAGGGGGGTACCGGGGAGCCGTTTTTT
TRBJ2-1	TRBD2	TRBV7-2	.	CASSLYGLAGEDEQFF	TGTGCCAGCAGCTTATATGGACTAGCGGGAGAGGATGAGCAGTTCTTC
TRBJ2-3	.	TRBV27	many	CASSQSRGTDTQYF	TGTGCCAGCAGCCAATCTCGCGGCACAGATACGCAGTATTTT
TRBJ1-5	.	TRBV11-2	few	CASSLAAGWQPQHF	TGTGCCAGCAGCTTAGCCGCAGGGTGGCAGCCCCAGCATTTT
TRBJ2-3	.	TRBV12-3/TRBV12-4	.	CASNLFRTDTQYF	TGTGCCAGCAATTTATTCCGCACAGATACGCAGTATTTT
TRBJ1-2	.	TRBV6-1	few	CASTLGPGHGYTF	TGTGCCAGCACCCTCGGACCAGGACATGGCTACACCTTC
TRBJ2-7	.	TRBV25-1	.	CASSESWDGEQYF	TGTGCCAGCAGTGAATCGTGGGATGGCGAGCAGTACTTC
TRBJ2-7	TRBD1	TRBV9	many	CASSSRTGIPIYEQYF	TGTGCCAGCAGCTCCCGGACAGGGATACCGATCTACGAGCAGTACTTC
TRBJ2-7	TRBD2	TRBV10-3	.	CAITPHLAGGPHEQYF	TGTGCCATCACTCCCCATTTGGCGGGAGGGCCTCACGAGCAGTACTTC
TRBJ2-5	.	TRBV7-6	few	CASSLLTGGETQYF	TGTGCCAGCAGCTTGTTGACAGGAGGGGAGACCCAGTACTTC
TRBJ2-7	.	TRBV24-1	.	CATSEAEQYF	TGTGCCACCAGTGAGGCCGAGCAGTACTTC
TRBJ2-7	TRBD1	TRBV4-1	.	CASSHDRGYEQYF	TGCGCCAGCAGCCATGACAGGGGTTACGAGCAGTACTTC
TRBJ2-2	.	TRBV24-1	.	CATSTGWDGELFF	TGTGCCACTTCGACAGGATGGGACGGGGAGCTGTTTTTT
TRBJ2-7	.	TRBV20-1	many	CSARGQEYYEQYF	TGCAGTGCTAGGGGACAAGAGTACTACGAGCAGTACTTC
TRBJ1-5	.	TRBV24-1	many	CATSDLSGNQPQHF	TGTGCCACCAGTGATTTGTCGGGGAATCAGCCCCAGCATTTT
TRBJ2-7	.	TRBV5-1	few	CASSLAGGLYSYEQYF	TGCGCCAGCAGCTTGGCCGGCGGCCTATACTCCTACGAGCAGTACTTC
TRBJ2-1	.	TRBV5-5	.	CASRTYWQISYNEQFF	TGTGCCAGCAGGACATATTGGCAGATCTCCTACAATGAGCAGTTCTTC
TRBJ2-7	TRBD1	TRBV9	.	CASSVAPDRVDEQYF	TGTGCCAGCAGCGTAGCGCCGGACAGGGTAGACGAGCAGTACTTC
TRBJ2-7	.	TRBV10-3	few	CAISAGQIEYEQYF	TGTGCCATCAGCGCCGGACAGATAGAATACGAGCAGTACTTC
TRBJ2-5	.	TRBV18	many	CASSPGLKTQYF	TGTGCCAGCTCACCAGGATTAAAGACCCAGTACTTC
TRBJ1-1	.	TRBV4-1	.	CASSQKLGTEAFF	TGCGCCAGCAGCCAAAAGTTGGGCACTGAAGCTTTCTTT
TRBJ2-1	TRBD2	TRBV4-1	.	CASSQDTSGFSSYNEQFF	TGCGCCAGCAGCCAAGATACTAGCGGGTTCAGCTCCTACAATGAGCAGTTCTTC
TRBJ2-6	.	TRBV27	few	CASSSSGTTGANVLTF	TGTGCCAGCAGTTCCTCCGGGACCACTGGGGCCAACGTCCTGACTTTC
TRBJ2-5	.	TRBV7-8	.	CASSLVAIGTQYF	TGTGCCAGCAGCTTAGTGGCCATCGGGACCCAGTACTTC
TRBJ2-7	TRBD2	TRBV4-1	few	CASSQDSGKPYEQYF	TGCGCCAGCAGCCAAGACAGCGGGAAGCCCTACGAGCAGTACTTC
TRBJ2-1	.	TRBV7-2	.	CASSLRIGGYNEQFF	TGTGCCAGCAGCCTCCGGATCGGAGGGTACAATGAGCAGTTCTTC
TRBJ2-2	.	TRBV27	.	CASSLERGYYTGELFF	TGTGCCAGCAGTTTGGAGAGGGGGTACTACACCGGGGAGCTGTTTTTT
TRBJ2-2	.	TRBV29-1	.	CSVAGSGELFF	TGCAGCGTTGCCGGGTCCGGGGAGCTGTTTTTT
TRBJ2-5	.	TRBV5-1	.	CASVVAGGETQYF	TGCGCCAGCGTAGTGGCAGGTGGAGAGACCCAGTACTTC
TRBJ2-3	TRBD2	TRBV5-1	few	CASSFSGRTTDTQYF	TGCGCCAGCAGTTTTAGCGGGAGGACGACAGATACGCAGTATTTT
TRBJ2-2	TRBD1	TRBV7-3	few	CASSLRRDRGRGELFF	TGTGCCAGCAGCTTACGCCGGGACAGGGGCCGGGGGGAGCTGTTTTTT
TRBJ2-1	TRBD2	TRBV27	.	CASSLTGGRGNEQFF	TGTGCCAGCAGTTTAACCGGAGGGAGGGGCAATGAGCAGTTCTTC
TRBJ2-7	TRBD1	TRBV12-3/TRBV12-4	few	CASRTGGRLYEQYF	TGTGCCAGCCGTACAGGGGGTCGCCTCTACGAGCAGTACTTC
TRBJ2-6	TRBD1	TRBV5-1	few	CASSGQGASGANVLTF	TGCGCCAGCAGTGGACAGGGGGCGTCGGGGGCCAACGTCCTGACTTTC
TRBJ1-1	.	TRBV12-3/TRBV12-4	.	CASSFSIEAFF	TGTGCCAGCAGTTTTTCCATCGAAGCTTTCTTT
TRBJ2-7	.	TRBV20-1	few	CSDRLGEEQYF	TGCAGCGACAGGCTGGGTGAAGAGCAGTACTTC